One and the same sample provided the 7 T cell receptor beta chains below, sequenced in a study of OX40 agonist ivuxolimab in advanced cancers. The method behind the library was the immunoSEQ multiplex PCR assay. As stored in TCRdb, this immuneACCESS dataset retains in-frame rearrangements with V and J assigned. A fraction of the clones does not appear; measured against another copy, unresolved V genes explain less than half of the discrepancy, and the remainder lacks a known reason. Recorded for this sample are some 62,000 clones; roughly 90% of them occurred a single time. The leading ten clones occupy 0.55% to 0.8% of the sample. The specimen comprised CD4+ or CD8+ T cells sorted from blood, sampled in a trial of the OX40 agonist ivuxolimab. These receptors all come from an adult with an advanced solid tumor such as melanoma, head and neck, liver or kidney cancer.

This chain joins TRBV30 and TRBJ1-5; D is possibly TRBD1 (5 bases). The CDR3 loop spans 13 amino acids. Looked up from germline, CDR1 is GTSNPN and CDR2 is SVGIG (reference sequence). V lost 0 bases to trimming and J lost 8 bases, with 11 bases between them. The chain's CDR3 is CAWSVGDDKPQHF. The CDR3 DNA reads as TGTGCCTGGAGTGTGGGGGATGACAAGCCCCAGCATTTT. The whole variable domain, remainder taken from reference TRBV30 and TRBJ1-5, is SQTIHQWPATLVQPVGSPLSLECTVEGTSNPNLYWYRQAAGRGLQLLFYSVGIGQISSEVPQNLSASRPQDRQFILSSKKLLLSDSGFYLCAWSVGDDKPQHFGDGTRLSIL.

This clone came up a few times. The rearrangement links TRBV19 to TRBJ1-5; 12 bases are a match to TRBD1. The CDR3 spans 17 residues. Germline V gene sequence: CDR1 LNHDA, CDR2 SQIVND (reference sequence). V lost 6 bases and J lost 2; bases outside the gene matches: 8. The CDR3 coding sequence is TGTGCCAGTAGAACCGGGACAGGGGGCAGGGGCAATCAGCCCCAGCATTTT. This gives the protein CASRTGTGGRGNQPQHF.

This clone was seen once. The chain couples TRBV7-9 to TRBJ1-2; D may be TRBD1 (5 bases). Germline V gene lookup returns CDR1 SEHNR and CDR2 FQNEAQ (reference sequence). The CDR3 runs to 13 residues. Trimming took off 5 bases at V and 4 bases at J, with 11 bases between the two ends. The CDR3 region has the DNA TGTGCCAGCAGCCAAGGGGTTGCCTATGGCTACACCTTC. As protein: CASSQGVAYGYTF.

The chain recombines TRBV7-9 with TRBJ2-2, with 8 bases matching TRBD2. The V gene's germline CDR1 is SEHNR and CDR2 FQNEAQ (reference sequence). Losses at the gene ends were 3 bases for V and 10 bases for J; bases not matched to a gene: 7. The CDR3 loop spans 14 amino acids. CDR3 loop: CASSFGSGISELFF. The CDR3 DNA follows: TGTGCCAGCAGCTTTGGTAGCGGGATTTCGGAGCTGTTTTTT.

This chain uses TRBV2 with TRBJ1-1; D perhaps matches TRBD1 (6 bases). The CDR3 has 14 residues. Germline V CDR1 and CDR2: SNHLY, FYNNEI. The V end was cut by 8 bases, the J end by 4 bases, with 17 bases between. CDR3 nucleotide sequence: TGTGCCAGCGGGGGCCTGTGGGGAGGCACTGAAGCTTTCTTT. It is translated as CASGGLWGGTEAFF.

The gene calls are TRBV13 and TRBJ1-6; D uncertain. The V end lost 6 bases, the J end lost 1 base, and 10 bases lay between the germline ends. This CDR3 comprises 15 residues. From germline, CDR1 is PRHDT and CDR2 FYEKMQ (reference sequence). DNA for the CDR3: TGTGCCAGCAGGGTCTGGACGTCCTATAATTCACCCCTCCACTTT. It codes for CASRVWTSYNSPLHF.

The chain links TRBV5-1 to TRBJ2-3; D possibly matches TRBD1 or TRBD2 (5 bases each). Germline CDR1 SGHRS, CDR2 YFSETQ. With 4 bases removed from V and 0 bases from J, the gap between germline ends came to 9 bases. The CDR3 totals 14 residues. CDR3 coding DNA: TGCGCCAGCAGCCTGGGACCTAGCACAGATACGCAGTATTTT. Residues: CASSLGPSTDTQYF.